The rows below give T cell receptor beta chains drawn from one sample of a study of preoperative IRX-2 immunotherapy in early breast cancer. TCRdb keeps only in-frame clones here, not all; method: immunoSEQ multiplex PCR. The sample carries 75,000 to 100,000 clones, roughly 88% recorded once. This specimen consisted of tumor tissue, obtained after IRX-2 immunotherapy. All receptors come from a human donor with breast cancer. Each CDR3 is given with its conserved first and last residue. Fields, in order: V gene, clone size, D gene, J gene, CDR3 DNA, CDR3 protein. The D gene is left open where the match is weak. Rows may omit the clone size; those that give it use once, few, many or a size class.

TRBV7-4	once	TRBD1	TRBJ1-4	TGTGCCAGCAGCATGGACAGGGTAGTAAATGAAAAACTGTTTTTT	CASSMDRVVNEKLFF
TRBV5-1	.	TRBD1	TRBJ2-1	TGCGCCAGCACACCGGGACAGACCTACAATGAGCAGTTCTTC	CASTPGQTYNEQFF
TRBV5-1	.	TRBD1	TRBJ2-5	TGCGCCAGCAGCTCGGGACAGTACCAAGAGACCCAGTACTTC	CASSSGQYQETQYF
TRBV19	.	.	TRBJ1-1	TGTGCCAGTAGCCTCCTTAGCGTGGGTTCTGAAGCTTTCTTT	CASSLLSVGSEAFF
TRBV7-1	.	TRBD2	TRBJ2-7	TGTGCCAGCAGCCGGGACTATACGTACGAGCAGTACTTC	CASSRDYTYEQYF
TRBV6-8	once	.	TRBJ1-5	TGTGCCAGCATAGGTCTTAGCAATCAGCCCCAGCATTTT	CASIGLSNQPQHF
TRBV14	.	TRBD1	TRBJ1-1	TGTGCCAGCAGCCCGAGGACAGGGAGTCAGTACACTGAAGCTTTCTTT	CASSPRTGSQYTEAFF
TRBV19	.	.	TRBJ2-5	TGTGCCAGTAGTGCGTGGGGAGTAGGGTCGGAAGAGACCCAGTACTTC	CASSAWGVGSEETQYF
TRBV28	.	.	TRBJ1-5	TGTGCCAGCAGTTGGGGGCCAGGGGTCCAGCCCCAGCATTTT	CASSWGPGVQPQHF
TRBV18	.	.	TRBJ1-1	TGTGCCAGCTCACCACCGGTCAGAACCACTGAAGCTTTCTTT	CASSPPVRTTEAFF
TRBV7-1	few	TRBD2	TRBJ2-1	TGTGCCAGCAGCTTAATGGGGACTAGGGAATCCAATGAGCAGTTCTTC	CASSLMGTRESNEQFF
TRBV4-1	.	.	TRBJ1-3	TGCGCCAGCAGCCCTGGGGGACCTTCTGGAAACACCATATATTTT	CASSPGGPSGNTIYF
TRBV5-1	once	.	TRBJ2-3	TGCGCCAGCAGCCCGGAAGCAGGGTCTAGCAAAGATACGCAGTATTTT	CASSPEAGSSKDTQYF
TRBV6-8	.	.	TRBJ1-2	TGTGCCAGCGCTATACAGGGCAACTATGGCTACACCTTC	CASAIQGNYGYTF
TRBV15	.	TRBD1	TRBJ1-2	TGTGCCACCAGCAGGGACTCGACAGGGACATATGGCTACACCTTC	CATSRDSTGTYGYTF
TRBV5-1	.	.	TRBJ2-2	TGCGCCAGCAGCCTCCGGTGGGAAACCGGGGAGCTGTTTTTT	CASSLRWETGELFF
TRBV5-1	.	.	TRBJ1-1	TGCGCCAGCAGCTTCGGGGCACGGGGCGCGGGCACTGAAGCTTTCTTT	CASSFGARGAGTEAFF
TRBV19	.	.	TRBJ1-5	TGTGCCAGTAGTACCTCAAGAGGCGGCAGCAATCAGCCCCAGCATTTT	CASSTSRGGSNQPQHF
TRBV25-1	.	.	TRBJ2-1	TGTGCCAGCAGTGAAGGAGGGGGGCATGAGCAGTTCTTC	CASSEGGGHEQFF
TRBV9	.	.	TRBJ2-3	TGTGCCAGCAGCGAGGAGGGTCGCCGCACAGATACGCAGTATTTT	CASSEEGRRTDTQYF
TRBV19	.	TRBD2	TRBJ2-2	TGTGCCAGTAGTATAGGGGGCGGGAGGGCCGCCGGGGAGCTGTTTTTT	CASSIGGGRAAGELFF
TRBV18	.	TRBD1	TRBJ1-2	TGTGCCAGCTCACTGGGACAGAGCTATGGCTACACCTTC	CASSLGQSYGYTF
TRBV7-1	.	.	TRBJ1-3	TGTGCAAGTCGAGCCAGGGTTAGGGGAAACACCATATATTTT	CASRARVRGNTIYF
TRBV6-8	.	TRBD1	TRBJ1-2	TGTGCCAGCAGTTTACCAGGGGGCGCGGGCTATGGCTACACCTTC	CASSLPGGAGYGYTF
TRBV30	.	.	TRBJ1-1	TGTGCCTGGACAAGGATAGGGGGGCAAGGAGAAGCTTTCTTT	CAWTRIGGQGEAFF
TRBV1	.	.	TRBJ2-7	TGCGCCAGCAGCCAGACAGGGCAATACGAGCAGTACTTC	CASSQTGQYEQYF
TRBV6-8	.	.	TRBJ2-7	TGTGCCAGCAGTTACTCCGCGCAGACCGGAACCTACGAGCAGTACTTC	CASSYSAQTGTYEQYF
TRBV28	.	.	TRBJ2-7	TGTGCCAGCAGGCCCTCCAGGGTGACGGGCGAGCAGTACTTC	CASRPSRVTGEQYF
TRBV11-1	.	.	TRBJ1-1	TGTGCCACCAGCTTAGATGGGCTGAACACTGAAGCTTTCTTT	CATSLDGLNTEAFF